This TCR beta chain was obtained from a study of PD-1 blockade in classical Hodgkin lymphoma. General observations from the study: Initiation of nivolumab under 1 year after ASCT led to exclusion of patients. Baseline diversity resembling that of newly diagnosed patients was seen in complete responders. Newly diagnosed patients were said to have less baseline TCR diversity than healthy donors did.

Stated time point: cycle 4 day 1 (C4D1), after 5 to 7 weeks of nivolumab. All patients relapsed after autologous stem cell transplantation, and brentuximab vedotin exposure varied. With magnetic negative selection, CD4+ T cells were purified from PBMCs that had been thawed. Method: immunoSEQ multiplex PCR; TCRdb's copy keeps in-frame clones and lacks some. Of around 12,000 clones in the sample, roughly 72% were seen once. Sample share makes this clone medium-sized. What it binds is unknown. The CDR3 runs 13 residues. V was cut by 7 bases and J by 5 bases, with 14 bases left in between. Germline V gene sequence: CDR1 LGHNT, CDR2 FRNRAP.

V and J are TRBV12-5 and TRBJ2-5; D not resolved. The sequence came from a human donor with classical Hodgkin lymphoma. Sequencing was performed on CD4+ T cells from blood, taken before the fourth cycle of nivolumab. The CDR3 loop reads CASALPGQETQYF. CDR3 nucleotides: TGTGCTAGTGCGTTACCGGGCCAGGAGACCCAGTACTTC.